The 2 T cell receptor beta chains below all came from one sample that was sequenced in a study of post-analysis software for immune sequencing data. Whole-study findings and limits: Compared with controls, patients had more of roughly five TRBV segments, including TRBV5-6, TRBV5-1 and TRBV20-1.

No antigen has been identified for these receptors. Prepared TCR beta cDNA libraries contained unique molecular identifiers. TCRdb used MiXCR to reprocess the PCR reads, holding one entry per CDR3 protein. In the table there are about 430,000 distinct CDR3 sequences, approximately 39% of which are singletons. Sequenced sample: blood. These receptors were obtained from a girl aged 2 to 9 with multiple sclerosis.

This chain links TRBV9 with TRBJ2-7; TRBD2 matches 7 bases. This CDR3 spans 15 amino acids. The junction had 10 bases not matched to a gene; V was cut back by 3 bases and J by 4 bases. Germline loops: CDR1 SGDLS, CDR2 YYNGEE. This chain's CDR3 is CASSGGAGDWYEQYF. In nucleotides, the CDR3 is TGTGCCAGCAGCGGTGGGGCGGGAGACTGGTACGAGCAGTACTTC.

V gene TRBV10-3 combines with J gene TRBJ1-1; TRBD1 aligns across 11 bases. The junction had 16 bases not matched to a gene; V was cut back by 10 bases and J by 0 bases. This CDR3 is 18 amino acids long. Germline loops: CDR1 ENHRY, CDR2 SYGVKD. This CDR3 reads CATGTGGYLGLLNTEAFF. In DNA, the CDR3 is TGTGCCACCGGGACAGGGGGATACTTGGGTCTCCTGAACACTGAAGCTTTCTTT.